A single sample gave rise to the 27 T cell receptor beta chains below, sequenced in a study of blood T cells in healthy people across ages. Primers used in a second PCR of about 6 to 11 cycles were a sample-barcoded 5' primer and a J-beta primer mix. TCRdb analysed the 5' RACE reads with MiXCR anew, one entry per CDR3 protein. There are fewer than 2 million distinct CDR3 sequences in the sample; about 39% occur only once, and roughly 24% lies in the top ten. What was sequenced was blood. The receptors shown here come from a human donor in good health.

V is TRBV20-1 and J is TRBJ2-5; 15 nucleotides agree with TRBD2. From germline, CDR1 is DFQATT and CDR2 SNEGSKA (reference sequence). V lost 6 bases to trimming and J lost 2 bases; unmatched junction nucleotides: 13. The CDR3 has 18 amino acids. The CDR3 loop is CSANHGLAGGPWQETQYF. The CDR3 bases are TGCAGTGCCAATCACGGACTAGCGGGGGGGCCCTGGCAAGAGACCCAGTACTTC.

J is TRBJ1-6 and V is TRBV10-3; D unresolved. The V and J ends lost 10 bases and 5 bases respectively, with 12 bases between them. This CDR3 comprises 13 residues. Germline V gene sequence: CDR1 ENHRY, CDR2 SYGVKD. The CDR3 region has the DNA TGTGCCACCGGCGGCGGCGATAATTCACCCCTCCACTTT. Amino acid sequence: CATGGGDNSPLHF.

This clonotype was found a few times. This chain joins TRBV4-1 and TRBJ1-6; D is undetermined. V lost 0 bases and J 9 bases, leaving 9 bases between the germline ends. There are 14 residues in the CDR3. Germline V lookup: CDR1 MGHRA, CDR2 YSYEKL. The chain's CDR3 is CASSQEERASPLHF. The DNA for the CDR3 is TGCGCCAGCAGCCAAGAAGAGAGGGCTTCACCCCTCCACTTT.

In its sample, this clonotype was seen a few times. This chain joins TRBV27 and TRBJ1-1; maybe TRBD1 (5 bases). CDR1 is MNHEY, CDR2 SMNVEV, per germline (reference sequence). The CDR3 has 14 residues. With 4 bases removed from V and 4 bases from J, the gap between germline ends came to 13 bases. This chain's CDR3 is CASSYGGSGTEAFF. CDR3 sequence (DNA): TGTGCCAGCAGTTATGGGGGGTCGGGCACTGAAGCTTTCTTT.

About this clonotype: At one end, the junction sequence differs from germline, possibly due to a read error. The chain carries TRBV6-1 and TRBJ1-2, with 10 bases matching TRBD1. Germline assignment: CDR1 MNHNS and CDR2 SASEGT. CDR3 length: 17 amino acids. CDR3 coding DNA: TGTGCCAGCAGTGAAGCCCTCGGGACAGGGGTATACTATGGCCACACCTTC. It translates to CASSEALGTGVYYGHTF.

This clonotype was counted between two and nine times. The J gene is TRBJ2-3, the V gene TRBV12-3 or TRBV12-4; D ambiguous. V was cut by 1 base and J by 5 bases, with 7 bases left in between. The CDR3 loop spans 13 amino acids. For the CDR3, the DNA is TGTGCCAGCAGTTTAGGGGATGGAGATACGCAGTATTTT. Its translation: CASSLGDGDTQYF.

This chain joins TRBV7-9 and TRBJ2-1; D is possibly TRBD2 (5 bases). Trimming removed 1 base from V and 5 bases from J, with 6 bases in between. Germline-derived CDR1 and CDR2 are SEHNR and FQNEAQ (reference sequence). The CDR3 runs to 13 residues. Written as DNA, the CDR3 is TGTGCCAGCAGCTTAGGGGAGAACAATGAGCAGTTCTTC. It is translated as CASSLGENNEQFF. Complete variable domain (other parts from reference TRBV7-9 and TRBJ2-1): DTGVSQNPRHKITKRGQNVTFRCDPISEHNRLYWYRQTLGQGPEFLTYFQNEAQLEKSRLLSDRFSAERPKGSFSTLEIQRTEQGDSAMYLCASSLGENNEQFFGPGTRLTVL.

The table lists this clonotype with a few counts. Germline and junction disagree at one end, which may indicate a read error. The genes are TRBV7-7 and TRBJ2-1; D is undetermined. The germline gives CDR1 SSHAT, CDR2 FNYEAQ (reference sequence). The CDR3 totals 14 residues. CDR3 nucleotide sequence: TGTGCTAGCAGCCCATCCGGCCCAGCTAATGAGCAGTTCTTC. Translated, it gives CASSPSGPANEQFF.

The V call is TRBV20-1, the J call TRBJ1-5; no firm D call. CDR3 size: 18 residues. The germline V and J ends were trimmed by 4 bases and 0 bases, with 22 bases remaining between them. Germline CDR1 DFQATT, CDR2 SNEGSKA (reference sequence). CDR3 in amino acids: CSAIKRERGFNSNQPQHF. In DNA, the CDR3 is TGCAGTGCTATAAAGAGGGAACGGGGATTTAATAGCAATCAGCCCCAGCATTTT.

This clonotype has just a few counts. The chain couples TRBV29-1 to TRBJ2-7; D remains ambiguous. Germline CDR1 is SQVTM and CDR2 is ANQGSEA. The CDR3 runs 11 residues. Between the trimmed V and J ends, which lost 4 bases and 3 bases, there was a span of 7 bases. CDR3 coding DNA: TGCAGCGTTGCGCACAACTACGAGCAGTACTTC. Translation gives CSVAHNYEQYF.

This clonotype was counted between two and nine times. The J gene is TRBJ2-7, the V gene TRBV4-3; D unclear. The V end lost 3 bases, the J end lost 3 bases, and 15 bases lay between the germline ends. The CDR3 is made up of 15 amino acids. Germline CDR1 reads LGHNA; CDR2 reads YSLEER. CDR3 DNA sequence: TGCGCCAGCAGCCACTTAGACAACCAATTCTACGAGCAGTACTTC. This codes for CASSHLDNQFYEQYF.

Only a few counts were recorded for this clonotype. The chain is built from TRBV5-1 and TRBJ2-1; 7 bases match TRBD2. This CDR3 has 15 amino acids. Unmatched junction bases numbered 7, after V lost 0 bases and J lost 7 bases. Per the germline V gene, CDR1 is SGHRS and CDR2 is YFSETQ. The CDR3, as DNA: TGCGCCAGCAGCTTGGAAAGCGGGACCGCTAATGAGCAGTTCTTC. Translation gives CASSLESGTANEQFF.

The gene calls are TRBV25-1 and TRBJ2-4; D is uncertain. With the DNA end fitting TRBJ2-7 better, the J assignment may be wrong. This CDR3 spans 15 amino acids. CDR1 MGHDK and CDR2 SYGVNS come from the germline V gene. CDR3 bases: TGTGCCAGCAGTGAATATAACTCTGGCCAGAACGAGCAGTACTTC. This sequence encodes CASSEYNSGQNEQYF.

The chain recombines TRBV4-1 with TRBJ2-1; the D is unclear. The CDR3 runs 13 residues. Germline assignment: CDR1 MGHRA and CDR2 YSYEKL. With 2 bases removed from V and 7 bases from J, the gap between germline ends came to 9 bases. The CDR3 sequence is CASSQPPINEQFF. As DNA, the CDR3 is TGCGCCAGCAGCCAACCACCCATAAATGAGCAGTTCTTC.

V is TRBV4-2 and J is TRBJ1-5, with TRBD1 as a possible D gene (5 bases). From germline, CDR1 is LGHNA and CDR2 YNFKEQ. V was trimmed by 6 bases and J by 2 bases, leaving 23 bases between them. The CDR3 runs to 18 residues. CDR3 bases: TGTGCCAGCAGTCTACATCCGGGACCTGGGGGAGGCAATCAGCCCCAGCATTTT. The encoded protein is CASSLHPGPGGGNQPQHF.

This clonotype was counted once. The chain links TRBV4-2 to TRBJ1-5; D possibly corresponds to TRBD1 (5 bases). The CDR3 is 15 amino acids. Germline loops: CDR1 LGHNA, CDR2 YNFKEQ. Trimming left V 8 bases short and J 1 base short, with 15 bases between. The CDR3 DNA sequence: TGTGCCAGCGGACAACTTATAGGGAGCAATCAGCCCCAGCATTTT. It yields the protein CASGQLIGSNQPQHF.

The rearrangement joins TRBV7-2 to TRBJ2-1; a possible D gene is TRBD1 (6 bases). Per germline, CDR1 SGHTA and CDR2 FQGNSA. The length of the CDR3 is 15 residues. Trimming took 5 bases from V and 6 from J, leaving 17 bases between them. The DNA for the CDR3 is TGTGCCAGCAGCCCCGGGACACCCCCAAGCAATGAGCAGTTCTTC. It yields the protein CASSPGTPPSNEQFF.

This clonotype was picked up a small number of times. This chain connects TRBV2 to TRBJ1-2; D not certain. The CDR3 covers 12 residues. Germline V gives CDR1 SNHLY, CDR2 FYNNEI. V was pared by 2 bases and J by 7 bases, with 8 bases between. This chain's CDR3 is CASSERPGGYTF. CDR3 DNA: TGTGCCAGCAGTGAAAGACCCGGTGGCTACACCTTC.

The chain employs TRBV5-1 and TRBJ2-1, with D possibly TRBD2 on 6 matching bases. This CDR3 comprises 15 residues. From germline, CDR1 is SGHRS and CDR2 YFSETQ. V lost 1 base and J 5 bases, leaving 13 bases between the germline ends. The chain's CDR3 is CASSLMGLKDNEQFF. For the CDR3, the DNA is TGCGCCAGCAGCTTGATGGGACTTAAAGACAATGAGCAGTTCTTC.

The rearrangement uses TRBV15 and TRBJ2-3, with D possibly matching TRBD2 (5 bases). V was trimmed by 0 bases and J by 5 bases, leaving 18 bases between them. Germline values: CDR1 LNHNV, CDR2 YYDKDF (reference sequence). The CDR3 sequence is 17 residues long. The CDR3 DNA is TGTGCCACCAGCAGAGATAGCTTCATCTCCGGGGTAGATACGCAGTATTTT. This translates into CATSRDSFISGVDTQYF.

This sequence joins TRBV11-2 and TRBJ2-1, with D uncertain. The V and J ends lost 0 bases and 12 bases respectively, with 9 bases between them. This CDR3 has 12 residues. Germline CDR1 reads SGHAT; CDR2 reads FQNNGV. CDR3 coding DNA: TGTGCCAGCAGCTTAGATTGGGTCGGGCAGTTCTTC. As protein: CASSLDWVGQFF.

The rearrangement links TRBV10-3 to TRBJ2-1; D ambiguous. The CDR3 has 14 residues. Deletions cut 7 bases from V and 5 bases from J, with 15 bases between. Germline CDR1 and CDR2: ENHRY and SYGVKD. The DNA for the CDR3 is TGTGCCATCAAAGGGCAGGATTCCCACAATGAGCAGTTCTTC. This encodes CAIKGQDSHNEQFF.

The chain recombines TRBV10-3 with TRBJ2-4, with D perhaps given as TRBD1 or TRBD2 (5 bases each). This CDR3 contains 17 residues. Trimming stripped 2 bases from V and 0 bases from J, with 14 bases between. Germline assignment: CDR1 ENHRY and CDR2 SYGVKD. CDR3: CAISEKREGSAKNIQYF. As DNA, the CDR3 is TGTGCCATCAGTGAGAAGAGAGAGGGGTCAGCCAAAAACATTCAGTACTTC.

A word on this clonotype: Its ends do not fully match the called genes, so a read error is possible. The chain employs TRBV4-3 and TRBJ2-6; D gene ambiguous. CDR1 is LGHNA, CDR2 YSLEER, per germline. The CDR3 runs 16 residues. The CDR3 protein is CASSQDTNSGVNVLTF. CDR3 coding DNA: TGCGCCAGCAGCCAAGATACCAACTCTGGGGTCAACGTCCTGACTTTC.

CDR3 DNA: TGCGCCAGCAGCCAAGTTCCGAGGAGGAACACTGAAGCTTTCTTT. Translating gives CASSQVPRRNTEAFF. This chain uses TRBV4-3 with TRBJ1-1; D is undetermined. The V end lost 1 base, the J end lost 1 base, and 10 bases lay between the germline ends. The CDR3 is 15 residues long. Germline lookup yields CDR1 LGHNA and CDR2 YSLEER.

The chain is built from TRBV20-1 and TRBJ1-6; TRBD1 is a possible D gene (5 bases). This CDR3 is built from 16 residues. Germline V CDR1 and CDR2: DFQATT, SNEGSKA (reference sequence). The V end was cut by 7 bases, the J end by 14 bases, with 30 bases between. As DNA, the CDR3 is TGCAGTGTGTTAGAGCAGGCAGGGCTGCCAAGGTTGGCCCTCCACTTT. Protein: CSVLEQAGLPRLALHF.

The CDR3 coding sequence is TGTGCCAGCAGTGGTGGACACAAACTACCCACTGAAGCTTTCTTT. Translating gives CASSGGHKLPTEAFF. The V and J genes are TRBV12-3 or TRBV12-4 and TRBJ1-1, with a possible D match to TRBD1 (5 bases). Trimming shortened V by 5 bases and J by 4 bases, and 17 bases separated the two germline ends. This CDR3 spans 15 amino acids.